The 19 T cell receptor beta chains reported below all come from one sample, sequenced in a study of cytomegalovirus exposure and HLA in healthy donors. PCR primers comprised 60 Vbeta and 13 Jbeta primers. Some clones are missing from TCRdb's copy, which holds only in-frame ones; the method was immunoSEQ multiplex PCR. The sample shows more than 100,000 clones, over 70% of them seen only once. The material sequenced was PBMCs. The receptor set was obtained from a female donor in good health and CMV-seropositive.

The V gene is TRBV7-9, the J gene TRBJ2-1; weak D call: TRBD2 (5 bases). CDR3 length: 14 amino acids. Germline V CDR1 and CDR2: SEHNR, FQNEAQ (reference sequence). The ends were cut back, 2 bases at V and 6 bases at J, with 11 bases in the middle. The CDR3 here is CASSLNGVGNEQFF. Here the CDR3 DNA reads TGTGCCAGCAGCTTAAACGGGGTTGGCAATGAGCAGTTCTTC.

This clone was counted only a few times. This chain links TRBV5-1 with TRBJ2-1; no reliable D call. Per the germline V gene, CDR1 is SGHRS and CDR2 is YFSETQ. This CDR3 region has 15 residues. Trimming took off 0 bases at V and 1 base at J, with 8 bases between the two ends. As DNA, the CDR3 is TGCGCCAGCAGCTTGGGCAGGCCGTCCTACAATGAGCAGTTCTTC. Its protein product is CASSLGRPSYNEQFF.

The V and J genes are TRBV5-1 and TRBJ2-7; TRBD1 is a possible D gene (6 bases). Trimming removed 0 bases from V and 3 bases from J, with 10 bases in between. CDR1 SGHRS and CDR2 YFSETQ come from the germline V gene. This CDR3 contains 14 residues. The CDR3 loop is CASSLARGRYEQYF. CDR3 DNA: TGCGCCAGCAGCTTGGCCAGGGGCCGCTACGAGCAGTACTTC. The variable domain in full, completed from reference TRBV5-1 and TRBJ2-7, reads KAGVTQTPRYLIKTRGQQVTLSCSPISGHRSVSWYQQTPGQGLQFLFEYFSETQRNKGNFPGRFSGRQFSNSRSEMNVSTLELGDSALYLCASSLARGRYEQYFGPGTRLTVT.

The gene calls are TRBV9 and TRBJ2-5; D gene uncertain. Germline-derived CDR1 and CDR2 are SGDLS and YYNGEE. The CDR3 totals 14 residues. Trimming took off 4 bases at V and 3 bases at J, with 13 bases between the two ends. CDR3 sequence reads: CASSPTRYEETQYF. The CDR3 DNA follows: TGTGCCAGCAGCCCGACACGCTATGAAGAGACCCAGTACTTC. The whole variable domain, filled in from reference TRBV9 and TRBJ2-5, reads DSGVTQTPKHLITATGQRVTLRCSPRSGDLSVYWYQQSLDQGLQFLIQYYNGEERAKGNILERFSAQQFPDLHSELNLSSLELGDSALYFCASSPTRYEETQYFGPGTRLLVL.

This chain uses TRBV9 with TRBJ2-2, with 8 bases identical to TRBD2. The junction had 8 bases not matched to a gene; V was cut back by 0 bases and J by 7 bases. CDR1 is SGDLS, CDR2 YYNGEE, per germline. This CDR3 region has 16 residues. CDR3 loop: CASSVDAGGSIGELFF. The CDR3 DNA reads as TGTGCCAGCAGCGTAGACGCGGGGGGTTCTATCGGGGAGCTGTTTTTT.

V usage is TRBV10-3 and J usage is TRBJ2-5; 9 bases map to TRBD2. Looked up from germline, CDR1 is ENHRY and CDR2 is SYGVKD. V lost 6 bases, J lost 4 bases, and 6 bases stayed unmatched. This CDR3 has 14 residues. In DNA form, the CDR3 reads TGTGCCATCAGCCAGGGACTAGCACCAGAGACCCAGTACTTC. Protein sequence: CAISQGLAPETQYF.

The chain recombines TRBV30 with TRBJ2-7, with 10 bases identical to TRBD1. Germline values: CDR1 GTSNPN, CDR2 SVGIG (reference sequence). CDR3 size: 15 residues. Unmatched junction bases numbered 5, after V lost 3 bases and J lost 0 bases. The CDR3: CAWSPGTGVSYEQYF. CDR3 nucleotide sequence: TGTGCCTGGAGCCCTGGGACAGGGGTCTCCTACGAGCAGTACTTC.

This clone was detected only a few times. V is TRBV7-2 and J is TRBJ2-1; the match to TRBD2 covers 9 bases. The CDR3 covers 16 residues. Germline V gene sequence: CDR1 SGHTA, CDR2 FQGNSA. Unmatched junction bases numbered 4, after V lost 1 base and J lost 3 bases. CDR3 nucleotide sequence: TGTGCCAGCAGCTTAGTGCGGGGGGGCCTCTACAATGAGCAGTTCTTC. Its translation: CASSLVRGGLYNEQFF.

The V and J genes are TRBV6-6 and TRBJ2-3; TRBD1 matches at 8 bases. Germline CDR1 reads MNHNY; CDR2 reads SVGAGI (reference sequence). CDR3 size: 13 residues. J gave up 3 bases and V 6 bases, and 2 bases lay outside the gene matches. The CDR3 here is CASRDRGTDTQYF. As DNA, the CDR3 is TGTGCCAGCAGAGACAGGGGAACAGATACGCAGTATTTT.

The genes are TRBV5-4 and TRBJ1-2, with a possible D match to TRBD1 (6 bases). The CDR3 runs 15 residues. Germline loops: CDR1 SGHNT, CDR2 YYREEE (reference sequence). Trimming left V 4 bases short and J 8 bases short, with 21 bases between. Written as DNA, the CDR3 is TGTGCCAGCAGCGACCGGGACAAATTATGGCAGGGCTACACCTTC. Translation gives CASSDRDKLWQGYTF.

The chain carries TRBV5-1 and TRBJ1-6; 7 nucleotides agree with TRBD1. V lost 3 bases and J lost 10; bases outside the gene matches: 19. The CDR3 is made up of 18 amino acids. Germline CDR1 SGHRS, CDR2 YFSETQ. Here the CDR3 DNA reads TGCGCCAGCAGCTCCCGCCCGCCAAATACAGGGGCGGAATCACCCCTCCACTTT. It encodes CASSSRPPNTGAESPLHF.

The chain carries TRBV7-2 and TRBJ2-2; D is possibly TRBD1 (7 bases). The CDR3 runs to 14 residues. The germline V gene has CDR1 SGHTA and CDR2 FQGNSA. V was cut by 3 bases and J by 7 bases, with 12 bases left in between. The CDR3 loop reads CASSFARGVGELFF. The CDR3 bases are TGTGCCAGCAGCTTCGCCAGGGGGGTCGGGGAGCTGTTTTTT.

The chain is built from TRBV6-1 and TRBJ2-7, with D tentatively TRBD2 (6 bases). The CDR3 totals 14 residues. Germline V gives CDR1 MNHNS, CDR2 SASEGT. Between the trimmed V and J ends, which lost 8 bases and 0 bases, there was a span of 14 bases. The CDR3 loop is CASGDWGSSYEQYF. The CDR3 coding sequence is TGTGCCAGCGGGGACTGGGGGAGCTCCTACGAGCAGTACTTC.

V is TRBV6-4 and J is TRBJ2-3; 8 bases are a match to TRBD2. V was clipped by 0 bases and J by 1 base; unmatched bases: 18. CDR1 is MRHNA, CDR2 SNTAGT, per germline. The CDR3 is 21 residues long. The CDR3 DNA sequence: TGTGCCAGCAGTGACTCGAGACTGTGGCTAGCGGGTTTTAGTCGCACAGATACGCAGTATTTT. Amino acids: CASSDSRLWLAGFSRTDTQYF.

This clone was picked up a small number of times. This chain uses TRBV19 with TRBJ1-1; 10 bases agree with TRBD1. Trimming removed 0 bases from V and 6 bases from J; junction bases left unmatched: 7. Germline loops: CDR1 LNHDA, CDR2 SQIVND (reference sequence). The CDR3 length is 16 residues. In nucleotides, the CDR3 is TGTGCCAGTAGTATAGATCGGGGACAGGGGAGGCCTGAAGCTTTCTTT. It translates to CASSIDRGQGRPEAFF.

The chain is built from TRBV7-2 and TRBJ2-5; D remains unclear. This CDR3 contains 13 residues. Germline V gene sequence: CDR1 SGHTA, CDR2 FQGNSA. Trimming cost V 5 bases and J 3 bases, with 10 bases left between them. CDR3 region: CASSPYLKETQYF. The DNA of the CDR3 is TGTGCCAGCAGCCCGTACCTAAAAGAGACCCAGTACTTC.

The chain couples TRBV25-1 to TRBJ2-7; 7 bases are shared with TRBD1. This CDR3 region has 12 residues. J was trimmed by 2 bases and V by 7 bases; bases with no gene match: 2. CDR1 and CDR2 from the germline V gene are MGHDK and SYGVNS. CDR3 DNA sequence: TGTGCCAGCAAAAGGGGGCCCTACGAGCAGTACTTC. Its translation: CASKRGPYEQYF.

This clone was detected only once. The chain uses TRBV9 and TRBJ2-1; unclear D gene. Germline CDR1 is SGDLS and CDR2 is YYNGEE. Between the trimmed V and J ends, which lost 3 bases and 8 bases, there was a span of 15 bases. The CDR3 sequence is 14 residues long. This CDR3 is CASSGYGGRDEQFF. The CDR3 DNA sequence: TGTGCCAGCAGCGGATACGGCGGCCGGGATGAGCAGTTCTTC.

This clone was observed a few times. The chain is built from TRBV5-1 and TRBJ1-1; no clear D gene. The V and J ends lost 0 bases and 0 bases respectively, with 6 bases between them. In germline, CDR1 is SGHRS, CDR2 YFSETQ. The CDR3 length is 14 residues. The chain's CDR3 is CASSLDRLNTEAFF. CDR3 bases: TGCGCCAGCAGCTTGGATAGATTGAACACTGAAGCTTTCTTT.